Below, 13 T cell receptor beta chains from the same sample are listed, as sequenced in a study of cytomegalovirus exposure and HLA in healthy donors. Amplification used 60 Vbeta primers and 13 Jbeta primers. Measured with immunoSEQ multiplex PCR; TCRdb has only the in-frame clones, and not every one. The table has 75,000 to 80,000 clones, about 78% seen once; the top ten hold 1.1%. Sequenced: PBMCs. These receptors all stem from a male donor in good health and CMV-seronegative.

V is TRBV5-1 and J is TRBJ2-1; 9 bases align to TRBD1. J was trimmed by 8 bases and V by 0 bases; bases with no gene match: 6. The CDR3 has 15 amino acids. Germline V CDR1 and CDR2: SGHRS, YFSETQ. As DNA, the CDR3 is TGCGCCAGCAGCTTGGCAGGACAGGGGAGGCATGAGCAGTTCTTC. Translation: CASSLAGQGRHEQFF.

The CDR3 reads CASRNGVAGNNEQFF. The CDR3 nucleotides are TGTGCCAGCAGAAATGGAGTAGCGGGGAACAATGAGCAGTTCTTC. The chain couples TRBV6-1 to TRBJ2-1; TRBD2 matches at 8 bases. Germline V gene data show CDR1 as MNHNS and CDR2 as SASEGT. With V trimmed by 6 bases and J by 5 bases, 9 bases remained unmatched. The CDR3 runs 15 residues.

The rearrangement uses TRBV29-1 and TRBJ1-2; 11 positions match TRBD1. The CDR3 sequence is 14 residues long. V shed 6 bases, J shed 8 bases, and the junction held 11 bases outside the gene matches. Germline V gene sequence: CDR1 SQVTM, CDR2 ANQGSEA. The CDR3 protein is CSVDRGTGGSGYTF. In nucleotides, the CDR3 is TGCAGCGTAGATCGCGGGACAGGGGGAAGCGGCTACACCTTC.

The chain links TRBV2 to TRBJ2-7; 13 positions match TRBD2. V shed 6 bases and J 2 bases; nucleotides not matched to a gene: 7. The CDR3 length is 16 residues. Per germline, CDR1 SNHLY and CDR2 FYNNEI. The CDR3 nucleotides are TGTGCCAGCAGCGAGACTAGCGGGAGGTATCCCTACGAGCAGTACTTC. Its protein is CASSETSGRYPYEQYF. Looking up the rest from reference TRBV2 and TRBJ2-7 gives the full variable domain: EPEVTQTPSHQVTQMGQEVILRCVPISNHLYFYWYRQILGQKVEFLVSFYNNEISEKSEIFDDQFSVERPDGSNFTLKIRSTKLEDSAMYFCASSETSGRYPYEQYFGPGTRLTVT.

This clone was recorded a few times. V and J are TRBV5-1 and TRBJ2-1; 12 bases match TRBD2. Germline V gives CDR1 SGHRS, CDR2 YFSETQ. The trim removed 0 bases at V and 4 bases at J, leaving 11 bases unmatched. The CDR3 loop spans 19 amino acids. CDR3 amino acids: CASSLGFLASGREYNEQFF. In DNA, the CDR3 is TGCGCCAGCAGCTTGGGTTTCTTGGCTAGCGGGAGGGAATACAATGAGCAGTTCTTC.

This clone was seen more than once but under ten times. The chain joins TRBV11-3 to TRBJ2-1, with a weak D call TRBD2 (6 bases). The germline CDR1 and CDR2 sequences are SGHNT and YENEEA. V lost 1 base and J lost 7, with 8 bases in between. This CDR3 spans 13 amino acids. This CDR3 reads CASSLASGNEQFF. The CDR3 region has the DNA TGTGCCAGCAGCTTAGCGAGCGGGAATGAGCAGTTCTTC.

With regard to this clone: Relative to the germline gene, one junction end is altered; a read error may explain this. The rearrangement uses TRBV9 and TRBJ1-1, with D possibly TRBD1 on 6 matching bases. Germline-derived CDR1 and CDR2 are SGDLS and YYNGEE. CDR3 length: 17 residues. Written as DNA, the CDR3 is TGTGCCGGCAGCGCTATAGCCGGGGGGCGAGGGGAGACTGAAGCTTTCTTT. Its protein is CAGSAIAGGRGETEAFF.

The rearrangement joins TRBV7-2 to TRBJ1-1; 8 bases are shared with TRBD1. The V and J ends lost 5 bases and 8 bases, in that order; junction bases with no gene match: 7. The germline V gene encodes CDR1 SGHTA and CDR2 FQGNSA. The CDR3 totals 13 residues. CDR3 in amino acids: CASSTAAGGEAFF. For the CDR3, the DNA is TGTGCCAGCAGCACCGCCGCAGGGGGCGAAGCTTTCTTT.

The chain uses TRBV7-9 and TRBJ2-3, with TRBD2 identical over 13 bases. In germline, CDR1 is SEHNR, CDR2 FQNEAQ (reference sequence). With 5 bases clipped from V and 6 bases from J, the junction kept 2 bases outside the gene matches. CDR3 length: 14 residues. The CDR3 reads CASSRLAGGDTQYF. CDR3 DNA: TGTGCCAGCAGCCGACTAGCGGGAGGCGATACGCAGTATTTT. The whole variable domain, remainder taken from reference TRBV7-9 and TRBJ2-3, is DTGVSQNPRHKITKRGQNVTFRCDPISEHNRLYWYRQTLGQGPEFLTYFQNEAQLEKSRLLSDRFSAERPKGSFSTLEIQRTEQGDSAMYLCASSRLAGGDTQYFGPGTRLTVL.

The genes are TRBV2 and TRBJ1-5; D perhaps matches TRBD1 (5 bases). The germline CDR1 and CDR2 sequences are SNHLY and FYNNEI. This CDR3 is 13 amino acids long. V was trimmed by 5 bases and J by 6 bases, leaving 11 bases between them. CDR3 residues: CASSSGRIQPQHF. CDR3 DNA: TGTGCCAGCAGTTCAGGGCGAATTCAGCCCCAGCATTTT.

The genes are TRBV29-1 and TRBJ1-1, with D uncertain. The CDR3 length is 13 residues. Germline CDR1 SQVTM, CDR2 ANQGSEA. Trimming pared 6 bases from V and 0 bases from J, leaving 11 bases between. The CDR3 nucleotides are TGCAGCGTGGCACGCCGAATGAACACTGAAGCTTTCTTT. Translation: CSVARRMNTEAFF.

The rearrangement joins TRBV12-5 to TRBJ1-5, with D perhaps matching TRBD1 (5 bases). The CDR3 length is 15 residues. CDR1 LGHNT and CDR2 FRNRAP come from the germline V gene. V was clipped by 7 bases and J by 0 bases, with 13 bases between them. The CDR3 is CASADAGNSNQPQHF. For the CDR3, the DNA is TGTGCTAGTGCGGACGCAGGGAATAGCAATCAGCCCCAGCATTTT.

The CDR3 reads CASSNNNSPLHF. The CDR3 DNA is TGTGCCAGCAGCAACAATAATTCACCCCTCCACTTT. This chain links TRBV7-2 with TRBJ1-6; D uncertain. The CDR3 extends over 12 amino acids. CDR1 is SGHTA and CDR2 is FQGNSA in the germline V gene. Trimming cost V 5 bases and J 5 bases, with 4 bases left between them.